This T cell receptor beta chain was sequenced in a study of OX40 agonist ivuxolimab in advanced cancers. For the study at large: From roughly 20 to 85 years was the age range, with a mean of around 60 years, and over 70% were male. Roughly two fifths of patients had received prior checkpoint inhibitor therapy.

Study-level findings and limits: By week 6 at 0.1 to 3.0 mg/kg, blood CD4+ and CD8+ T cells had expanded clonally.

This clone has just one count. Its specificity is unknown. The V gene's germline CDR1 is MNHNY and CDR2 SVGAGI (reference sequence). The V segment lost 5 bases and the J segment 4 bases; nucleotides outside the gene matches: 4. CDR3 length: 13 amino acids. The repertoire was sequenced with immunoSEQ multiplex PCR; TCRdb's copy has only in-frame clones and lacks some. Altogether some 70,000 clones are present, 75% to 90% being singletons, with the ten largest covering over 0.4%. The source of this sequence is an adult with an advanced solid tumor such as melanoma, head and neck, liver or kidney cancer. This sample comprised CD4+ or CD8+ T cells sorted from blood, obtained in a trial of the OX40 agonist ivuxolimab. The V and J genes are TRBV6-6 and TRBJ1-2; 7 bases map to TRBD1. For the CDR3, the DNA is TGTGCCAGCAGTAATGACAGGGCCTATGGCTACACCTTC. This gives the protein CASSNDRAYGYTF.